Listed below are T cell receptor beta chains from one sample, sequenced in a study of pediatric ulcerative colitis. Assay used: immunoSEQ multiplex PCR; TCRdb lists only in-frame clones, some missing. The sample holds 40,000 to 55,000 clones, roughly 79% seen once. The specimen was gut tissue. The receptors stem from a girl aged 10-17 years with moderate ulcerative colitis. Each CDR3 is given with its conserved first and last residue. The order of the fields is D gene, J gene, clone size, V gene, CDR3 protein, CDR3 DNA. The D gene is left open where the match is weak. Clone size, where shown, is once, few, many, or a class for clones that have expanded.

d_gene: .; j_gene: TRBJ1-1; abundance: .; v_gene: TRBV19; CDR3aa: CASGEEATNTEAFF; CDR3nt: TGTGCCAGTGGAGAGGAAGCAACGAACACTGAAGCTTTCTTT
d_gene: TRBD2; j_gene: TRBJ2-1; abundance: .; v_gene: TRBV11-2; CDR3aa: CASSRTPGLAEYNEQFF; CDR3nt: TGTGCCAGCAGCCGGACTCCGGGACTAGCTGAGTACAATGAGCAGTTCTTC
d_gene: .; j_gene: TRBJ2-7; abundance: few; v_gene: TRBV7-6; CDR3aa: CASSLAQTGEQYF; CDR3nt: TGTGCCAGCAGCTTAGCGCAGACCGGGGAGCAGTACTTC
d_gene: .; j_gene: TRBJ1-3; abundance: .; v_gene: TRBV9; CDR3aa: CASSVSGNSGNTIYF; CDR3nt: TGTGCCAGCAGTGTTTCAGGGAACTCTGGAAACACCATATATTTT
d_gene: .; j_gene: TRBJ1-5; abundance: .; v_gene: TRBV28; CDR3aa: CASSVGQSRSYSNQPQHF; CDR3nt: TGTGCCAGCAGTGTCGGACAGAGCCGATCCTATAGCAATCAGCCCCAGCATTTT
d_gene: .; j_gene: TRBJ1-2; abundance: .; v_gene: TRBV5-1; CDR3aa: CASSLAPEPNYGYTF; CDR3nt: TGCGCCAGCAGCTTGGCCCCGGAACCTAACTATGGCTACACCTTC
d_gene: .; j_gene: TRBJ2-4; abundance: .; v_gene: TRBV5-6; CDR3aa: CASSLGWGAKNIQYF; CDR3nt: TGTGCCAGCAGCTTGGGCTGGGGGGCCAAAAACATTCAGTACTTC
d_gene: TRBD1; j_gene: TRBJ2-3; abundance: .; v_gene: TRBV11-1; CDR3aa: CASRADRGTTDTQYF; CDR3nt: TGTGCCAGCAGAGCCGACAGGGGGACAACAGATACGCAGTATTTT
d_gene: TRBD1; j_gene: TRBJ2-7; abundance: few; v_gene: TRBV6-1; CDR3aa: CASRPGGTYEQYF; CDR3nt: TGTGCCAGCAGACCAGGGGGCACCTACGAGCAGTACTTC
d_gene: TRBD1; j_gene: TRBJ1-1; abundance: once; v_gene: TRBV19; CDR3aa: CASISTGPVNTEAFF; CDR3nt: TGTGCCAGTATCTCGACAGGGCCCGTGAACACTGAAGCTTTCTTT
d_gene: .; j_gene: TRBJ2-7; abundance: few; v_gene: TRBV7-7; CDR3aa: CASSLGTASSYEQYF; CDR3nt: TGTGCTAGCAGCTTAGGAACAGCAAGCTCCTACGAGCAGTACTTC
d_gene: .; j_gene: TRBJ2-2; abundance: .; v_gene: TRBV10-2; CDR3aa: CASSAQRVKSGELFF; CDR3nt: TGCGCCAGCAGTGCCCAGAGGGTTAAGTCCGGGGAGCTGTTTTTT
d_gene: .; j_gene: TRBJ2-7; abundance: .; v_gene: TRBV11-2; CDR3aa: CASSLDRAGGEQYF; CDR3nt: TGTGCCAGCAGCTTAGACAGGGCAGGCGGCGAGCAGTACTTC
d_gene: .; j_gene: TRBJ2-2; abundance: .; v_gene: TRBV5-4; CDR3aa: CASSLAGADTGELFF; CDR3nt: TGTGCCAGCAGCTTGGCAGGGGCGGACACCGGGGAGCTGTTTTTT
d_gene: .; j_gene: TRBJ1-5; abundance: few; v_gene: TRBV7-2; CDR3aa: CASSLEGQPQHF; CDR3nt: TGTGCCAGCAGCTTAGAAGGTCAGCCCCAGCATTTT
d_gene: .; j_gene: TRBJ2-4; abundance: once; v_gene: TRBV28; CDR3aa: CASSPTAGPGNIQYF; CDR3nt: TGTGCCAGCAGTCCTACCGCGGGACCGGGAAACATTCAGTACTTC
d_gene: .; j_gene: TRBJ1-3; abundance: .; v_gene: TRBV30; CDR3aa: CAWRFGVAGRNTIYF; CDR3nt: TGTGCCTGGAGATTCGGCGTCGCCGGACGGAACACCATATATTTT
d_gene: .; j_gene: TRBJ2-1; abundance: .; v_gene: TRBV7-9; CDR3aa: CASSLADSYNEQFF; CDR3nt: TGTGCCAGCAGCTTGGCGGACTCCTACAATGAGCAGTTCTTC
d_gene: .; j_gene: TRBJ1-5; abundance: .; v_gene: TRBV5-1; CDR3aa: CASSQDPNQPQHF; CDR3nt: TGCGCCAGCAGCCAAGACCCAAATCAGCCCCAGCATTTT
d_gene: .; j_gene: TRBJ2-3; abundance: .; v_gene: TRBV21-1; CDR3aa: CASSKEDVGQEGDTQYF; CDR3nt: TGTGCCAGCAGCAAAGAGGATGTAGGACAGGAGGGAGATACGCAGTATTTT
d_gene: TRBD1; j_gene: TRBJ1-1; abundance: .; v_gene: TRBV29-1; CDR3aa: CSANRGGDTEAFF; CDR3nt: TGCAGCGCGAACAGGGGTGGAGACACTGAAGCTTTCTTT
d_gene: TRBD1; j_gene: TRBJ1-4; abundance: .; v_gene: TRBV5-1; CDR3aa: CASSSAGGYEKLFF; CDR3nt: TGCGCCAGCAGCTCCGCAGGGGGGTATGAAAAACTGTTTTTT
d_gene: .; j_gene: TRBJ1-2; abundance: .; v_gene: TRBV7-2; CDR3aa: CASSLQGDPNYGYTF; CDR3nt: TGTGCCAGCAGCTTACAGGGCGATCCTAACTATGGCTACACCTTC
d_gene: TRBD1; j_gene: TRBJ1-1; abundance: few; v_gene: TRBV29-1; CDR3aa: CSADNRGEAFF; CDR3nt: TGCAGCGCGGATAACAGGGGAGAAGCTTTCTTT
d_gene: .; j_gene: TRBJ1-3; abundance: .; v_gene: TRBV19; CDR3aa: CASTPPLGRQESGGNTIYF; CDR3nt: TGTGCCAGTACCCCCCCCCTTGGTCGTCAAGAGTCGGGAGGAAACACCATATATTTT
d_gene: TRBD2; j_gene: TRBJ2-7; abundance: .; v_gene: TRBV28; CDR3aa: CASSRLAGVSYEQYF; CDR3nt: TGTGCCAGCAGCCGACTAGCGGGAGTGTCCTACGAGCAGTACTTC
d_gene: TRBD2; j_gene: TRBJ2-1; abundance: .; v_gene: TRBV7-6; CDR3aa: CASSFSAGVYNEQFF; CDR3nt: TGTGCCAGCAGCTTTTCAGCGGGGGTATACAATGAGCAGTTCTTC